A selection of T cell receptor beta chains follows, all from one sample in a study of blood T cells in healthy people across ages. TCRdb processed the 5' RACE reads anew with MiXCR; each CDR3 protein has one entry. Of 600,000 to 1,000,000 distinct CDR3 sequences in the sample, roughly 25% were seen once. These data were also reused for a study on T cells of mothers and their children.

The sequenced material came from blood. The receptors derive from a boy under 18 in good health. Both conserved end residues are part of each CDR3. D genes are given only for firm matches. Size is stated for part of the rows, as once, few or many counts, or as a class when the clone is expanded.

j_call: TRBJ1-1; clone_size: few; v_call: TRBV10-3; d_call: NA; cdr3_length: 13; cdr3_aa: CAISAIGTTEAFF; cdr3_nt: TGTGCCATCAGTGCCATAGGGACAACAGAAGCTTTCTTT
j_call: TRBJ2-1; clone_size: NA; v_call: TRBV4-3; d_call: NA; cdr3_length: 13; cdr3_aa: CASSQDRSNEQFF; cdr3_nt: TGCGCCAGCAGCCAAGATAGGAGCAATGAGCAGTTCTTC
j_call: TRBJ1-4; clone_size: few; v_call: TRBV4-1; d_call: NA; cdr3_length: 14; cdr3_aa: CASSRGAPNEKLFF; cdr3_nt: TGCGCCAGCAGCCGGGGCGCCCCTAATGAAAAACTGTTTTTT
j_call: TRBJ2-5; clone_size: few; v_call: TRBV5-1; d_call: NA; cdr3_length: 12; cdr3_aa: CASSLTVETQYF; cdr3_nt: TGCGCCAGCAGCTTGACAGTAGAGACCCAGTACTTC
j_call: TRBJ1-4; clone_size: few; v_call: TRBV29-1; d_call: NA; cdr3_length: 12; cdr3_aa: CSVSYTNEKLFF; cdr3_nt: TGCAGCGTTTCATATACGAATGAAAAACTGTTTTTT
j_call: TRBJ2-5; clone_size: NA; v_call: TRBV7-2; d_call: NA; cdr3_length: 16; cdr3_aa: CASSDPGLYYEETQYF; cdr3_nt: TGTGCCAGCAGTGACCCCGGCCTATACTACGAGGAGACCCAGTACTTC
j_call: TRBJ1-2; clone_size: few; v_call: TRBV27; d_call: NA; cdr3_length: 14; cdr3_aa: CASSFGAVNYGYTF; cdr3_nt: TGTGCCAGCAGTTTTGGGGCCGTCAACTATGGCTACACCTTC
j_call: TRBJ2-1; clone_size: NA; v_call: TRBV4-1; d_call: NA; cdr3_length: 15; cdr3_aa: CASSPPGGHYNEQFF; cdr3_nt: TGCGCCAGCAGCCCCCCAGGTGGCCACTACAATGAGCAGTTCTTC
j_call: TRBJ2-5; clone_size: NA; v_call: TRBV28; d_call: TRBD2; cdr3_length: 15; cdr3_aa: CASSYPSGDQETQYF; cdr3_nt: TGTGCCAGCAGTTACCCTAGCGGGGACCAAGAGACCCAGTACTTC
j_call: TRBJ2-7; clone_size: few; v_call: TRBV5-1; d_call: NA; cdr3_length: 15; cdr3_aa: CASSLEAGPAYEQYF; cdr3_nt: TGCGCCAGCAGCTTGGAGGCGGGCCCCGCCTACGAGCAGTACTTC
j_call: TRBJ2-2; clone_size: few; v_call: TRBV6-2/TRBV6-3; d_call: TRBD2; cdr3_length: 15; cdr3_aa: CASSPGTRGSGELFF; cdr3_nt: TGTGCCAGCAGTCCCGGGACTAGGGGGTCCGGGGAGCTGTTTTTT
j_call: TRBJ2-3; clone_size: few; v_call: TRBV12-3/TRBV12-4; d_call: TRBD2; cdr3_length: 19; cdr3_aa: CASTPGLAGSLHSTDTQYF; cdr3_nt: TGTGCCAGCACCCCCGGGCTAGCGGGGTCCCTACATAGCACAGATACGCAGTATTTT
j_call: TRBJ2-5; clone_size: few; v_call: TRBV4-2; d_call: NA; cdr3_length: 13; cdr3_aa: CTSSRRMEETQYF; cdr3_nt: TGTACCAGCAGCCGACGAATGGAAGAGACCCAGTACTTC
j_call: TRBJ1-5; clone_size: few; v_call: TRBV29-1; d_call: NA; cdr3_length: 13; cdr3_aa: CSVAEGGNQPQHF; cdr3_nt: TGCAGCGTTGCGGAGGGCGGTAATCAGCCCCAGCATTTT
j_call: TRBJ2-2; clone_size: once; v_call: TRBV27; d_call: NA; cdr3_length: 16; cdr3_aa: CASSLLDTLNTGELFF; cdr3_nt: TGTGCCAGCAGTTTATTGGACACTTTGAACACCGGGGAGCTGTTTTTT
j_call: TRBJ2-6; clone_size: many; v_call: TRBV6-5; d_call: NA; cdr3_length: 15; cdr3_aa: CASSYSGSGANVLTF; cdr3_nt: TGTGCCAGCAGTTACTCAGGCTCTGGGGCCAACGTCCTGACTTTC
j_call: TRBJ2-1; clone_size: NA; v_call: TRBV18; d_call: TRBD1; cdr3_length: 15; cdr3_aa: CASSPPGTANNEQFF; cdr3_nt: TGTGCCAGCTCACCTCCCGGGACAGCTAACAATGAGCAGTTCTTC
j_call: TRBJ1-1; clone_size: NA; v_call: TRBV19; d_call: NA; cdr3_length: 15; cdr3_aa: CASTSLWGESTEAFF; cdr3_nt: TGTGCCAGTACCTCGTTGTGGGGAGAGAGCACTGAAGCTTTCTTT
j_call: TRBJ2-7; clone_size: NA; v_call: TRBV4-3; d_call: NA; cdr3_length: 15; cdr3_aa: CASSQDSRGTYEQYF; cdr3_nt: TGCGCCAGCAGCCAAGATAGCAGGGGTACCTACGAGCAGTACTTC
j_call: TRBJ1-5; clone_size: few; v_call: TRBV20-1; d_call: NA; cdr3_length: 14; cdr3_aa: CSAKGLNSNQPQHF; cdr3_nt: TGCAGTGCTAAAGGACTAAATAGCAATCAGCCCCAGCATTTT
j_call: TRBJ1-5; clone_size: NA; v_call: TRBV29-1; d_call: NA; cdr3_length: 13; cdr3_aa: CSVEGNSGQPQHF; cdr3_nt: TGCAGCGTTGAAGGGAACAGTGGCCAGCCCCAGCATTTT
j_call: TRBJ2-5; clone_size: NA; v_call: TRBV4-2; d_call: NA; cdr3_length: 15; cdr3_aa: CASSQDAGKKETQYF; cdr3_nt: TGTGCCAGCAGCCAAGATGCCGGAAAAAAAGAGACCCAGTACTTC
j_call: TRBJ2-1; clone_size: many; v_call: TRBV6-6; d_call: NA; cdr3_length: 16; cdr3_aa: CASTDPDSGVYNEQFF; cdr3_nt: TGTGCCAGCACCGACCCGGACAGCGGGGTGTACAATGAGCAGTTCTTC
j_call: TRBJ2-5; clone_size: few; v_call: TRBV5-1; d_call: TRBD2; cdr3_length: 14; cdr3_aa: CASSLDGLAGAQYF; cdr3_nt: TGCGCCAGCAGCTTGGACGGACTAGCGGGGGCCCAGTACTTC
j_call: TRBJ1-1; clone_size: few; v_call: TRBV9; d_call: NA; cdr3_length: 14; cdr3_aa: CASSQTAVNTEAFF; cdr3_nt: TGTGCCAGCAGCCAGACAGCCGTCAACACTGAAGCTTTCTTT
j_call: TRBJ2-7; clone_size: many; v_call: TRBV13; d_call: TRBD2; cdr3_length: 15; cdr3_aa: CASSLGGLAGIEQYF; cdr3_nt: TGTGCCAGCAGCTTAGGGGGCCTAGCGGGCATCGAGCAGTACTTC
j_call: TRBJ2-1; clone_size: few; v_call: TRBV4-2; d_call: TRBD2; cdr3_length: 19; cdr3_aa: CASSPGTSGSTGVYNEQFF; cdr3_nt: TGTGCCAGCAGCCCGGGGACTAGCGGGAGCACAGGGGTCTACAATGAGCAGTTCTTC
j_call: TRBJ2-1; clone_size: NA; v_call: TRBV18; d_call: TRBD2; cdr3_length: 15; cdr3_aa: CASSRTSEYYNEQFF; cdr3_nt: TGTGCCAGCTCACGTACTAGCGAGTACTACAATGAGCAGTTCTTC
j_call: TRBJ2-5; clone_size: NA; v_call: TRBV29-1; d_call: TRBD2; cdr3_length: 16; cdr3_aa: CSVEVLAGGPQETQYF; cdr3_nt: TGCAGCGTTGAAGTACTAGCGGGAGGGCCCCAAGAGACCCAGTACTTC
j_call: TRBJ2-1; clone_size: NA; v_call: TRBV11-2; d_call: NA; cdr3_length: 12; cdr3_aa: CASSLDPWGLFF; cdr3_nt: TGTGCCAGCAGCTTAGATCCCTGGGGGCTGTTCTTC
j_call: TRBJ2-2; clone_size: NA; v_call: TRBV4-3; d_call: NA; cdr3_length: 15; cdr3_aa: CASSQDSRGAGELFF; cdr3_nt: TGCGCCAGCAGCCAAGATAGCAGGGGGGCCGGGGAGCTGTTTTTT
j_call: TRBJ2-1; clone_size: NA; v_call: TRBV19; d_call: TRBD2; cdr3_length: 13; cdr3_aa: CASSLEGLAAQFF; cdr3_nt: TGTGCCAGTAGTCTCGAGGGCCTAGCGGCACAGTTCTTC
j_call: TRBJ1-4; clone_size: few; v_call: TRBV6-5; d_call: NA; cdr3_length: 13; cdr3_aa: CASSSRPNEKLFF; cdr3_nt: TGTGCCAGCAGTTCACGCCCCAATGAAAAACTGTTTTTT
j_call: TRBJ1-6; clone_size: NA; v_call: TRBV27; d_call: NA; cdr3_length: 16; cdr3_aa: CASTDWGRSHNSPLHF; cdr3_nt: TGTGCCAGCACCGATTGGGGGAGGTCCCATAATTCACCCCTCCACTTT
j_call: TRBJ2-3; clone_size: NA; v_call: TRBV7-2; d_call: NA; cdr3_length: 13; cdr3_aa: CASSPSGAVTQYF; cdr3_nt: TGTGCCAGCAGCCCCTCTGGGGCGGTCACGCAGTATTTT
j_call: TRBJ2-2; clone_size: NA; v_call: TRBV3-1; d_call: TRBD1; cdr3_length: 15; cdr3_aa: CASSQATGGIGELFF; cdr3_nt: TGTGCCAGCAGCCAAGCTACAGGGGGAATCGGGGAGCTGTTTTTT
j_call: TRBJ2-1; clone_size: NA; v_call: TRBV12-3/TRBV12-4; d_call: NA; cdr3_length: 17; cdr3_aa: CASSPGRYGGPSNEQFF; cdr3_nt: TGTGCCAGCAGCCCGGGCCGTTACGGGGGGCCTAGCAATGAGCAGTTCTTC
j_call: TRBJ1-1; clone_size: NA; v_call: TRBV7-2; d_call: NA; cdr3_length: 13; cdr3_aa: CASSLVQNTEALF; cdr3_nt: TGTGCCAGCAGCTTAGTCCAGAACACTGAAGCTCTCTTT
j_call: TRBJ2-5; clone_size: NA; v_call: TRBV12-3/TRBV12-4; d_call: TRBD2; cdr3_length: 13; cdr3_aa: CASALGGKETQYF; cdr3_nt: TGTGCCAGCGCTCTGGGGGGGAAAGAGACCCAGTACTTC
j_call: TRBJ2-5; clone_size: NA; v_call: TRBV5-1; d_call: NA; cdr3_length: 15; cdr3_aa: CASSLSGRDLETQYF; cdr3_nt: TGCGCCAGCAGCTTGTCCGGGCGGGATCTAGAGACCCAGTACTTC
j_call: TRBJ2-2; clone_size: NA; v_call: TRBV29-1; d_call: NA; cdr3_length: 13; cdr3_aa: CSVAPLAAGELFF; cdr3_nt: TGCAGCGTTGCCCCCCTGGCGGCCGGGGAGCTGTTTTTT
j_call: TRBJ2-5; clone_size: NA; v_call: TRBV7-9; d_call: NA; cdr3_length: 13; cdr3_aa: CASSDSPQETQYF; cdr3_nt: TGTGCCAGCAGCGACAGTCCACAAGAGACCCAGTACTTC
j_call: TRBJ2-5; clone_size: NA; v_call: TRBV20-1; d_call: TRBD2; cdr3_length: 17; cdr3_aa: CSARDQGLAGGQETQYF; cdr3_nt: TGCAGTGCTAGAGATCAAGGTCTAGCGGGGGGGCAAGAGACCCAGTACTTC
j_call: TRBJ2-5; clone_size: NA; v_call: TRBV6-5; d_call: NA; cdr3_length: 16; cdr3_aa: CASSYSKGQTLGTQYF; cdr3_nt: TGTGCCAGCAGTTACTCGAAAGGGCAGACGCTTGGGACCCAGTACTTC
j_call: TRBJ1-1; clone_size: NA; v_call: TRBV28; d_call: TRBD1; cdr3_length: 15; cdr3_aa: CASPPVGQGNTEAFF; cdr3_nt: TGTGCCAGCCCCCCCGTAGGACAGGGAAACACTGAAGCTTTCTTT
j_call: TRBJ2-4; clone_size: NA; v_call: TRBV29-1; d_call: NA; cdr3_length: 13; cdr3_aa: CSGMWDAKNIQYF; cdr3_nt: TGCAGCGGGATGTGGGATGCCAAAAACATTCAGTACTTC
j_call: TRBJ1-5; clone_size: NA; v_call: TRBV29-1; d_call: NA; cdr3_length: 16; cdr3_aa: CSVETPGIRDNQPQHF; cdr3_nt: TGCAGCGTTGAAACGCCGGGAATCAGGGACAATCAGCCCCAGCATTTT
j_call: TRBJ2-3; clone_size: NA; v_call: TRBV9; d_call: NA; cdr3_length: 15; cdr3_aa: CASSVAAGTTDTQYF; cdr3_nt: TGTGCCAGCAGCGTAGCGGCGGGGACGACAGATACGCAGTATTTT
j_call: TRBJ2-7; clone_size: many; v_call: TRBV9; d_call: NA; cdr3_length: 12; cdr3_aa: CASSVLGREQYF; cdr3_nt: TGTGCCAGCAGCGTACTGGGGCGAGAGCAGTACTTC
j_call: TRBJ2-2; clone_size: few; v_call: TRBV5-1; d_call: TRBD2; cdr3_length: 16; cdr3_aa: CASSATSGGNTGELFF; cdr3_nt: TGCGCCAGCAGCGCAACTAGCGGGGGAAACACCGGGGAGCTGTTTTTT